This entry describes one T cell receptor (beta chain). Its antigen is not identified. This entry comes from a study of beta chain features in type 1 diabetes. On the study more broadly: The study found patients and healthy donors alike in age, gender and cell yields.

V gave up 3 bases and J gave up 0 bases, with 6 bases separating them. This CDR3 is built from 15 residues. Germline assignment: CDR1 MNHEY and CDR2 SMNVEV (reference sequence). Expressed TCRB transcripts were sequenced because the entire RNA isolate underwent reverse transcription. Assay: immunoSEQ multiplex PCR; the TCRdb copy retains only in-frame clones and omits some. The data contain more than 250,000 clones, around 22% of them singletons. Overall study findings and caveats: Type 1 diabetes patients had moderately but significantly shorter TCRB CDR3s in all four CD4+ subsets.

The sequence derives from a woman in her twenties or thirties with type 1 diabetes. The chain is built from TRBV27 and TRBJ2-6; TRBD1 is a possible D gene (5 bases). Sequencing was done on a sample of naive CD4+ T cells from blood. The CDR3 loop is CASSFDSSGANVLTF. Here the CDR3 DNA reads TGTGCCAGCAGTTTTGACAGCTCTGGGGCCAACGTCCTGACTTTC.